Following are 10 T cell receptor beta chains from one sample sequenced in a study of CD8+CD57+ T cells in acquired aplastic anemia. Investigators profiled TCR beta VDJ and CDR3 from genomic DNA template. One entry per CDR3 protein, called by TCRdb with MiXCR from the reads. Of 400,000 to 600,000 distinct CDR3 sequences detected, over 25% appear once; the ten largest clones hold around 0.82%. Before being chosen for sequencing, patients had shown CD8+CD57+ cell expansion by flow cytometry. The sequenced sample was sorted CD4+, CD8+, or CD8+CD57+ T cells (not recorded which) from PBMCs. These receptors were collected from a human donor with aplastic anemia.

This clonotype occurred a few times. The CDR3 reads CASSINEKLFF. In nucleotides, the CDR3 is TGTGCCAGCAGCATTAATGAAAAACTGTTTTTT. The rearrangement links TRBV7-2 to TRBJ1-4; D unclear. V lost 5 bases and J lost 4, with 2 bases in between. From germline, CDR1 is SGHTA and CDR2 FQGNSA. This CDR3 is built from 11 residues.

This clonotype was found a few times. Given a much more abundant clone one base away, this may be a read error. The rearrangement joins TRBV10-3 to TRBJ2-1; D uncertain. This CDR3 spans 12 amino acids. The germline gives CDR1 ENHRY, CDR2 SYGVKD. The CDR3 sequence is CAISDNRREQSF. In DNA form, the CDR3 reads TGTGCCATCAGTGATAACCGCCGCGAGCAGTCCTTC.

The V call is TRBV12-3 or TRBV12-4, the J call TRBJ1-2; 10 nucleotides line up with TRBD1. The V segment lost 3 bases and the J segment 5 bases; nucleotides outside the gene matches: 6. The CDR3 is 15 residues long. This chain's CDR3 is CASSFRDRGWYGYTF. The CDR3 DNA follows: TGTGCCAGCAGTTTCCGGGACAGGGGCTGGTATGGCTACACCTTC.

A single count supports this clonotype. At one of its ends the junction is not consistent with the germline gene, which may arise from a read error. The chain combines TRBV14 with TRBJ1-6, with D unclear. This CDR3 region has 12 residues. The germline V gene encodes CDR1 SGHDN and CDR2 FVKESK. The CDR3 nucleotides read TGTGTCAGCAGTCATATGCGCTCACCCCTCCACTTT. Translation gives CVSSHMRSPLHF.

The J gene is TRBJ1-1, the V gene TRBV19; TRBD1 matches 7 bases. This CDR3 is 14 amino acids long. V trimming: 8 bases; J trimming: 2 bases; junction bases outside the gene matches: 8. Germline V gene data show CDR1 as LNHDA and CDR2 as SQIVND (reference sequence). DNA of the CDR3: TGTGCCAGTGGACGGGACAGAGTAAACACTGAAGCTTTCTTT. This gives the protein CASGRDRVNTEAFF.

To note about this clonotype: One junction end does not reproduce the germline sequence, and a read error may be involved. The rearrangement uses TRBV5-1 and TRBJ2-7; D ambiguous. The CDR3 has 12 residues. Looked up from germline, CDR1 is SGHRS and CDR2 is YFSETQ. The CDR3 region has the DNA TGCGCCGGCAGCCTGGGGACCTACGAGCAGTACTTC. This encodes CAGSLGTYEQYF.

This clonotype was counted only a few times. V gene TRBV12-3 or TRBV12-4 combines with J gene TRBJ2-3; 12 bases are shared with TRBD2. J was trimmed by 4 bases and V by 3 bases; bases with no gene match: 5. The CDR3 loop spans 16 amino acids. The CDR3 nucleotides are TGTGCCAGCAGTTTCCCTAGCGGGGGGGTGGCAGATACGCAGTATTTT. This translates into CASSFPSGGVADTQYF.

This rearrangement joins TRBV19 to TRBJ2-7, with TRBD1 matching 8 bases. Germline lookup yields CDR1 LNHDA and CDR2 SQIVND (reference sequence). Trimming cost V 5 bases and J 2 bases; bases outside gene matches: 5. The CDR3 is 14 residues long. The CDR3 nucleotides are TGTGCCAGTAGTTTTGGACAGGGACCCTACGAGCAGTACTTC. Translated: CASSFGQGPYEQYF.

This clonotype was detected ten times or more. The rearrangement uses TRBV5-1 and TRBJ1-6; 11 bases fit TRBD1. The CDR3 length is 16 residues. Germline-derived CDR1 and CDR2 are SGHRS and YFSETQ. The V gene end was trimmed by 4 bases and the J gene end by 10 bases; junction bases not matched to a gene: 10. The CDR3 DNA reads TGCGCCAGCAGCCACGGGACAGGGGGAGGAGGGTCACCCCTCCACTTT. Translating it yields CASSHGTGGGGSPLHF.

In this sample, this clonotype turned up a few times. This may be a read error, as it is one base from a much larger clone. The CDR3 nucleotides are TGTGCCAGCAGCGACATGGGACAGGCTTCCTCTGGGGCCAACGTCCTGACTTTC. Translating gives CASSDMGQASSGANVLTF. V usage is TRBV9 and J usage is TRBJ2-6; 8 positions agree with TRBD1. The CDR3 runs to 18 residues. Germline V lookup: CDR1 SGDLS, CDR2 YYNGEE. V shed 3 bases and J 0 bases; nucleotides not matched to a gene: 8. The entire variable domain, with the rest obtained from reference TRBV9 and TRBJ2-6, is as follows: DSGVTQTPKHLITATGQRVTLRCSPRSGDLSVYWYQQSLDQGLQFLIQYYNGEERAKGNILERFSAQQFPDLHSELNLSSLELGDSALYFCASSDMGQASSGANVLTFGAGSRLTVL.